This entry features one T cell receptor beta chain sequence. This entry is derived from a study of cytotoxic CD8 clonotypes in ibrutinib-treated CLL. Overall study: Specimens for response were gathered following a median around a year of therapy, spanning 6 to 36.

The protocol was immunoSEQ multiplex PCR, while the TCRdb copy is restricted to in-frame clones and leaves out a portion. The repertoire holds roughly 130,000 clones, 70% to 80% seen once, with around 13% in the top ten. V gave up 5 bases and J gave up 5 bases; unmatched junction bases: 10. The CDR3 extends over 16 amino acids. Germline V gives CDR1 SGHNT, CDR2 YENEEA. The TCR originated in a human donor with chronic lymphocytic leukemia. The source material was PBMCs, sampled after 12 months of ibrutinib treatment. The chain couples TRBV11-3 to TRBJ2-5, with TRBD2 identical over 11 bases. This CDR3 reads CASSLGTSGRWETQYF. The CDR3 DNA follows: TGTGCCAGCAGCCTCGGGACTAGCGGTCGATGGGAGACCCAGTACTTC.